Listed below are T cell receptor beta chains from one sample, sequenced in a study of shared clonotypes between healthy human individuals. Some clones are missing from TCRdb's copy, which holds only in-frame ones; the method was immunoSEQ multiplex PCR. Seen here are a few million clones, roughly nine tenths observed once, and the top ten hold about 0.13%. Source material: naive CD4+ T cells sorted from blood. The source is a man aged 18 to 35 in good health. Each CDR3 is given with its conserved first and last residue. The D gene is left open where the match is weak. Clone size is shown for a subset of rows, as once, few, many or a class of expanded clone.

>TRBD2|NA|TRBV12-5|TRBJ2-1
TGTGCTAGTGGTTTGGTACCGCGCACTAGCGGGGACCACAATGAGCAGTTCTTC
CASGLVPRTSGDHNEQFF
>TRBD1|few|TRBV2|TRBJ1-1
TGTGCCACAGGGACAGAGAACACTGAAGCTTTCTTT
CATGTENTEAFF
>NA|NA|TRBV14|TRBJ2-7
TGTGCCAGCAGCGGCAGGCCGAGCTCCTACGAGCAGTACTTC
CASSGRPSSYEQYF
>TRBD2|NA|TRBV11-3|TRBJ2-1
TGTGCCAGCAGCCCACTAGCGGGAGCAAGCTACAATGAGCAGTTCTTC
CASSPLAGASYNEQFF
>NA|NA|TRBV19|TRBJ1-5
TGTGCCAGTAGTATTGTTTCCACTAGCAATCAGCCCCAGCATTTT
CASSIVSTSNQPQHF
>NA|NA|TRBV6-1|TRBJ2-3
TGTGCCAGCAGTGTTGCGGGTAGCACAGATACGCAGTATTTT
CASSVAGSTDTQYF
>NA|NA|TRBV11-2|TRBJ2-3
TGTGCCAGCAGCCCATCAGGGGGGCCTGGAGATACGCAGTATTTT
CASSPSGGPGDTQYF
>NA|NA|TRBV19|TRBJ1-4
TGTGCCAGTAGTACCGGGACGGATGAAAAACTGTTTTTT
CASSTGTDEKLFF
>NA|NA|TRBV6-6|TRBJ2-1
TGTGCCAGCAGCCCCTCGAGAGAGGGGAATGAGCAGTTCTTC
CASSPSREGNEQFF
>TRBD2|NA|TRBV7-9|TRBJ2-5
TGTGCCAGCAGCTGGGGGGGAGGATACCAAGAGACCCAGTACTTC
CASSWGGGYQETQYF
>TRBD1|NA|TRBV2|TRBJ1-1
TGTGCCAGCAGTGGGGGACAGGGGGCCTATAACACTGAAGCTTTCTTT
CASSGGQGAYNTEAFF
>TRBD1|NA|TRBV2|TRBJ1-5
TGTGCCAGCAGAAGGGGCACAGGGGTCAATCAGCCCCAGCATTTT
CASRRGTGVNQPQHF
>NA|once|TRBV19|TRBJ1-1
TGTGCCAGTAGTATAAGTAACGGGGTGAACACTGAAGCTTTCTTT
CASSISNGVNTEAFF
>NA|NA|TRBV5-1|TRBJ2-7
TGCGCCAGCAGGGAAAGTGGTGTGGGATCCTACGAGCAGTACTTC
CASRESGVGSYEQYF
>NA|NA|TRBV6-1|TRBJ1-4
TGTGCCAGCAGTCGATTGAGGGATACTAATGAAAAACTGTTTTTT
CASSRLRDTNEKLFF
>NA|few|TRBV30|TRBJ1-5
TGTGCCTGGGGGCAGGGGCACAATCAGCCCCAGCATTTT
CAWGQGHNQPQHF
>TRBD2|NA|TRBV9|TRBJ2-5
TGTGCCAGCAGCTGGACTAGCGACGAGACCCAGTACTTC
CASSWTSDETQYF
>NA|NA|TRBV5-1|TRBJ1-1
TGCGCCAGCAGCTCCCCTGGACAGCCGAACACTGAAGCTTTCTTT
CASSSPGQPNTEAFF
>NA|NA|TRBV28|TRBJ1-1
TGTGCCAGCAGTCTTATCAGGGTCATGAACACTGAAGCTTTCTTT
CASSLIRVMNTEAFF
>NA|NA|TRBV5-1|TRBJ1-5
TGCGCCAGCAGCTTGGGTGGGGGGGCTAATCAGCCCCAGCATTTT
CASSLGGGANQPQHF
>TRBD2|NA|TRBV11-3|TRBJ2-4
TGTGCCAGCGAGCTAGCGGGGGGGCGGTTGATTCACATTCAGTACTTC
CASELAGGRLIHIQYF
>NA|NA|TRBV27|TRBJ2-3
TGTGCCAGCAGTTTTAAGTATGTAAACACAGATACGCAGTATTTT
CASSFKYVNTDTQYF
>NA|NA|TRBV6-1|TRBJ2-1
TGTGCCAGCAGTGAAGCCCCAGGGCAGGGCAATGAGCAGTTCTTC
CASSEAPGQGNEQFF
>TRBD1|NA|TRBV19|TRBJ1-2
TGTGCCAGTAGTATAAGACCCTCAGGGACAGGGGTTTTCGGCTATGGCTACACCTTC
CASSIRPSGTGVFGYGYTF
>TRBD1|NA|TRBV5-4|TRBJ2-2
TGTGCCAGCAGCTTCCGGGACAGGACCGGGGAGCTGTTTTTT
CASSFRDRTGELFF
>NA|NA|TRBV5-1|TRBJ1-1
TGCGCCAGCAGCCCACTCTCAGGGAACACTGAAGCTTTCTTT
CASSPLSGNTEAFF
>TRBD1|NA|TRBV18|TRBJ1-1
TGTGCCAGCTCGCAGGGGGAGGGATGGACTGAAGCTTTCTTT
CASSQGEGWTEAFF
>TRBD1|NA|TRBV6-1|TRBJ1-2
TGTGCCAGCAGTCAATCTACAGGGGGCGATGATGGCTACACCTTC
CASSQSTGGDDGYTF
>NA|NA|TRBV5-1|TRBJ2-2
TGCGCCAGCAGCTTGACGGGCCGGGGCACCGGGGAGCTGTTTTTT
CASSLTGRGTGELFF
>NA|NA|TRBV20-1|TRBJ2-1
TGCAGTGCTAGGAGGGGTGGAGAGCAGTTCTTC
CSARRGGEQFF
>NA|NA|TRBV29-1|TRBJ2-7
TGCAGCGCTGTGACGGGGGCTCTCTCCTACGAGCAGTACTTC
CSAVTGALSYEQYF
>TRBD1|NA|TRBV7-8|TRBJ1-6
TGTGCCAGCAGCGCAGCAGCAGGGGGGGATTCACCCCTCCACTTT
CASSAAAGGDSPLHF
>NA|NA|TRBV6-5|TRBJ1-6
TGTGCCAGCAGTTACGAAGGACAGCTTTCACCCCTCCACTTT
CASSYEGQLSPLHF
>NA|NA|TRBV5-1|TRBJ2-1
TGCGCCAGCAGCTTCGGGCGGAACAATGAGCAGTTCTTC
CASSFGRNNEQFF
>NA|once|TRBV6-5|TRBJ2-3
TGTGCCAGCAGTTACAGTGGTTTTAGCACAGATACGCAGTATTTT
CASSYSGFSTDTQYF
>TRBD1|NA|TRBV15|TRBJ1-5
TGTGCCACCAGCAGTACCGGGACAGGGGGCTTCGCTCAGCCCCAGCATTTT
CATSSTGTGGFAQPQHF
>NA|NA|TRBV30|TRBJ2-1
TGTGCCTGGAGTTGGCGGAAAATCTACAATGAGCAGTTCTTC
CAWSWRKIYNEQFF
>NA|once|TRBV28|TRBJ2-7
TGTGCCAGCAGTTTACAGGGGCGGACCTACGAGCAGTACTTC
CASSLQGRTYEQYF
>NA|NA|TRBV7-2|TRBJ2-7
TGTGCCAGCAGCTTAAATATGGGTACCTACGAGCAGTACTTC
CASSLNMGTYEQYF
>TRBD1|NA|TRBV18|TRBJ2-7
TGTGCCAGCTCACAACAGGGGGCCTACGAGCAGTACTTC
CASSQQGAYEQYF